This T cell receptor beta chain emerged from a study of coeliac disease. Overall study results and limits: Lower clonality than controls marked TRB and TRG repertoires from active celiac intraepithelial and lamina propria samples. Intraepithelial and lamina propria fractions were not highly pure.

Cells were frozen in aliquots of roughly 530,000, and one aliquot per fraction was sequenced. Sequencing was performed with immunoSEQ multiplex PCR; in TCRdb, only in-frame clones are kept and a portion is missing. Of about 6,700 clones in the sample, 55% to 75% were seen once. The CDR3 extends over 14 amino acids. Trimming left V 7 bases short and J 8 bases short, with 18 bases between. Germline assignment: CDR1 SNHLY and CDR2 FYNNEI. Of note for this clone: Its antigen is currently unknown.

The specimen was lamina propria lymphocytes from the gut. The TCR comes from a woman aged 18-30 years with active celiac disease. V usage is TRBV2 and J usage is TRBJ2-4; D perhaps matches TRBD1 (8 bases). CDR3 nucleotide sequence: TGTGCCAGCACCCAAGCGGGACAGGCGCACATTCAGTACTTC. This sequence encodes CASTQAGQAHIQYF.